These T cell receptor beta chains were read from a single sample in a study of T cells in Graves' hyperthyroidism and ophthalmopathy. One entry per CDR3 protein, called by TCRdb with MiXCR from the multiplex PCR reads. The sample holds a few hundred thousand distinct CDR3 sequences, about 25% seen once. The sequencing input was blood. The origin of the receptors is a man in his fifties or sixties with Graves' hyperthyroidism. The CDR3 runs from the conserved cysteine through the conserved F or W. D genes are given only for firm matches. Clone size is stated in some rows and not others, as once, few, many or a class when expanded.

CDR3 DNA: TGTGCCAGCAGTTTCGGGCGGCAAGAGACCCAGTACTTC
CDR3 protein: CASSFGRQETQYF
J gene: TRBJ2-5
V gene: TRBV28
D gene: NA
CDR3 length: 13
clone size: many

CDR3 DNA: TGTGCCAGTAGTTCCCGGACAGGGCTGTACGAGCAGTACTTC
CDR3 protein: CASSSRTGLYEQYF
J gene: TRBJ2-7
V gene: TRBV19
D gene: TRBD1
CDR3 length: 14
clone size: NA

CDR3 DNA: TGTGCCAGCAGCTTACTAGAGGAAGAGACCCAGTACTTC
CDR3 protein: CASSLLEEETQYF
J gene: TRBJ2-5
V gene: TRBV5-6
D gene: NA
CDR3 length: 13
clone size: NA

CDR3 DNA: TGTGCCAGCAGTTTAGCCTTAGCGGCCTTTGGGAATGAGCAGTTCTTC
CDR3 protein: CASSLALAAFGNEQFF
J gene: TRBJ2-1
V gene: TRBV27
D gene: NA
CDR3 length: 16
clone size: few

CDR3 DNA: TGCAGCGGGGCTAGTAGGGCCAACAATGAGCAGTTCTTC
CDR3 protein: CSGASRANNEQFF
J gene: TRBJ2-1
V gene: TRBV29-1
D gene: NA
CDR3 length: 13
clone size: NA

CDR3 DNA: TGCAGCGTTATAGGCACAGATACGCAGTATTTT
CDR3 protein: CSVIGTDTQYF
J gene: TRBJ2-3
V gene: TRBV29-1
D gene: NA
CDR3 length: 11
clone size: many

CDR3 DNA: TGCGCCAGCAGCTGGCTAGCGGGAGGCCAAGAGACCCAGTTCTTC
CDR3 protein: CASSWLAGGQETQFF
J gene: TRBJ2-1
V gene: TRBV7-2
D gene: TRBD2
CDR3 length: 15
clone size: NA

CDR3 DNA: TGTGCCAGCAGCTCCCCATGGGTGGCGAAGACCCAGTACTTC
CDR3 protein: CASSSPWVAKTQYF
J gene: TRBJ2-5
V gene: TRBV7-3
D gene: NA
CDR3 length: 14
clone size: NA

CDR3 DNA: TGCAGTGCTAGCCGCTGGGACAGGACCTACGAGCAGTACTTC
CDR3 protein: CSASRWDRTYEQYF
J gene: TRBJ2-7
V gene: TRBV20-1
D gene: TRBD1
CDR3 length: 14
clone size: few

CDR3 DNA: TGCAGTGCTAGAGATCCCAACTACCAGGCCAGCGAGCAGTACTTC
CDR3 protein: CSARDPNYQASEQYF
J gene: TRBJ2-7
V gene: TRBV20-1
D gene: NA
CDR3 length: 15
clone size: many

CDR3 DNA: TGTTCCAGCGGGACTTGGGGGCACACCGGGGAGCTGTTTTTT
CDR3 protein: CSSGTWGHTGELFF
J gene: TRBJ2-2
V gene: TRBV2
D gene: NA
CDR3 length: 14
clone size: NA

CDR3 DNA: TGTGCCAGCAGCCCCGGGGGGACAGCCCCCCAAGAGACCCAGTACTTC
CDR3 protein: CASSPGGTAPQETQYF
J gene: TRBJ2-5
V gene: TRBV7-2
D gene: NA
CDR3 length: 16
clone size: NA

CDR3 DNA: TGCAGCGGCCTGACAGGATATGCAAACATTCAGTACTTC
CDR3 protein: CSGLTGYANIQYF
J gene: TRBJ2-4
V gene: TRBV29-1
D gene: NA
CDR3 length: 13
clone size: few

CDR3 DNA: TGTGCCAGCAGTAAGGGACCTCGGGAGTACGAGCAGTACTTC
CDR3 protein: CASSKGPREYEQYF
J gene: TRBJ2-7
V gene: TRBV6-1
D gene: NA
CDR3 length: 14
clone size: few

CDR3 DNA: TGCAGTGCCCTACCTCCGGTACTAGCCAAGAATGAGCAGTTCTTC
CDR3 protein: CSALPPVLAKNEQFF
J gene: TRBJ2-1
V gene: TRBV20-1
D gene: NA
CDR3 length: 15
clone size: NA

CDR3 DNA: TGTGCCAGCACCTGGGGGGCCGGAGGGAACACTGAAGCTTTCTTT
CDR3 protein: CASTWGAGGNTEAFF
J gene: TRBJ1-1
V gene: TRBV6-1
D gene: NA
CDR3 length: 15
clone size: few

CDR3 DNA: TGTGCCAGCAGTTACTCGAGAGTACATCAAGAGACCCAGTACTTC
CDR3 protein: CASSYSRVHQETQYF
J gene: TRBJ2-5
V gene: TRBV6-5
D gene: NA
CDR3 length: 15
clone size: many

CDR3 DNA: TGTGCCAGCAGTTACTCGAATAGGGGGTTTGGGAGGGGGTCCTACGAGCAGTACTTC
CDR3 protein: CASSYSNRGFGRGSYEQYF
J gene: TRBJ2-7
V gene: TRBV6-5
D gene: NA
CDR3 length: 19
clone size: many

CDR3 DNA: TGCGCCAGCAGCTCGGGGGGACAGGGGGCGGACGAAGCTTTCTTT
CDR3 protein: CASSSGGQGADEAFF
J gene: TRBJ1-1
V gene: TRBV5-1
D gene: TRBD1
CDR3 length: 15
clone size: NA

CDR3 DNA: TGTGCCAGTAGTATAGATAAAGGGAGAGATACGCAGTATTTT
CDR3 protein: CASSIDKGRDTQYF
J gene: TRBJ2-3
V gene: TRBV19
D gene: NA
CDR3 length: 14
clone size: NA

CDR3 DNA: TGTGCCAGCGTAAACGAGAAAAACATTCAGTACTTC
CDR3 protein: CASVNEKNIQYF
J gene: TRBJ2-4
V gene: TRBV2
D gene: NA
CDR3 length: 12
clone size: few

CDR3 DNA: TGTGCCAGCTCCCAAGGGGGGGGGCAAGACGAGCAGTACTTC
CDR3 protein: CASSQGGGQDEQYF
J gene: TRBJ2-7
V gene: TRBV7-3
D gene: NA
CDR3 length: 14
clone size: NA

CDR3 DNA: TGCAGTGCTACCGGACTAGCGGGAGGTTACACAGATACGCAGTATTTT
CDR3 protein: CSATGLAGGYTDTQYF
J gene: TRBJ2-3
V gene: TRBV20-1
D gene: TRBD2
CDR3 length: 16
clone size: NA

CDR3 DNA: TGTGCCAGCAGTGGCGGAACTCAACAAGAGACCCAGTACTTC
CDR3 protein: CASSGGTQQETQYF
J gene: TRBJ2-5
V gene: TRBV6-1
D gene: NA
CDR3 length: 14
clone size: NA

CDR3 DNA: TGCAGTGCTAGAGATGCGGCCCGTCAAGAGACCCAGTACTTC
CDR3 protein: CSARDAARQETQYF
J gene: TRBJ2-5
V gene: TRBV20-1
D gene: NA
CDR3 length: 14
clone size: many

CDR3 DNA: TGCAGTGCTAGAGATATGGGGGGGGCAGATACGCAGTATTTT
CDR3 protein: CSARDMGGADTQYF
J gene: TRBJ2-3
V gene: TRBV20-1
D gene: TRBD2
CDR3 length: 14
clone size: few

CDR3 DNA: TGTGCCAGCAGTTTAGGGGATTCTGGCGACGAGCAGTACTTC
CDR3 protein: CASSLGDSGDEQYF
J gene: TRBJ2-7
V gene: TRBV27
D gene: NA
CDR3 length: 14
clone size: once

CDR3 DNA: TGTGCCAGCAGCGTAGGGGGAGGGCCGGGAGAGCAGTACTTC
CDR3 protein: CASSVGGGPGEQYF
J gene: TRBJ2-7
V gene: TRBV9
D gene: TRBD2
CDR3 length: 14
clone size: NA

CDR3 DNA: TGTGCCAGCAGCCAAGGGTGGTCTGGGGCCAACGTCCTGACTTTC
CDR3 protein: CASSQGWSGANVLTF
J gene: TRBJ2-6
V gene: TRBV3-1
D gene: NA
CDR3 length: 15
clone size: NA

CDR3 DNA: TGTGCCGGCAGCAGCGGCAGCACAGATACGCAGTATTTT
CDR3 protein: CAGSSGSTDTQYF
J gene: TRBJ2-3
V gene: TRBV27
D gene: NA
CDR3 length: 13
clone size: NA

CDR3 DNA: TGTGTCAGCAGCTTGGGACTAGCGGGAGCAGGTCGTAGGTGGAATGAGCAGTTCTTC
CDR3 protein: CVSSLGLAGAGRRWNEQFF
J gene: TRBJ2-1
V gene: TRBV7-9
D gene: TRBD2
CDR3 length: 19
clone size: NA

CDR3 DNA: TGTGCCAGCAGTGAATTTAGGGGGAACACTGAAGCTTTCTTT
CDR3 protein: CASSEFRGNTEAFF
J gene: TRBJ1-1
V gene: TRBV2
D gene: NA
CDR3 length: 14
clone size: many

CDR3 DNA: TGCAGTGCTAGTTCGGCGCTTCTAGCGGGAGGTGGGAATGAGCAGTTCTTC
CDR3 protein: CSASSALLAGGGNEQFF
J gene: TRBJ2-1
V gene: TRBV20-1
D gene: TRBD2
CDR3 length: 17
clone size: NA

CDR3 DNA: TGTGCCACCAGTGGGAGGGGTTACACCGGGGAGCTGTTTTTT
CDR3 protein: CATSGRGYTGELFF
J gene: TRBJ2-2
V gene: TRBV24-1
D gene: NA
CDR3 length: 14
clone size: NA

CDR3 DNA: TGCGCCAGCAGCCTATCCCTAGCGGGGGTCACAGATACGCAGTATTTT
CDR3 protein: CASSLSLAGVTDTQYF
J gene: TRBJ2-3
V gene: TRBV7-3
D gene: TRBD2
CDR3 length: 16
clone size: NA

CDR3 DNA: TGCGCCAGCAGCTTGGGAGACGAGAGCTACGAGCAGTACTTC
CDR3 protein: CASSLGDESYEQYF
J gene: TRBJ2-7
V gene: TRBV5-1
D gene: NA
CDR3 length: 14
clone size: few

CDR3 DNA: TGTGCCAGCCTGAGAGGGTACAGCAATCAGCCCCAGCATTTT
CDR3 protein: CASLRGYSNQPQHF
J gene: TRBJ1-5
V gene: TRBV28
D gene: NA
CDR3 length: 14
clone size: few

CDR3 DNA: TGTGCCAGCAGCTTAGGAAGGCTAGGGGGCAATGAGCAGTTCTTC
CDR3 protein: CASSLGRLGGNEQFF
J gene: TRBJ2-1
V gene: TRBV7-9
D gene: NA
CDR3 length: 15
clone size: few

CDR3 DNA: TGTGCCAGCAGCTTGATCCGGACTAGCCGGGGGGATGAGCAGTTCTTC
CDR3 protein: CASSLIRTSRGDEQFF
J gene: TRBJ2-1
V gene: TRBV5-6
D gene: TRBD2
CDR3 length: 16
clone size: few